Shown below are 5 T cell receptor beta chains from a single sample sequenced in a study of control samples from healthy donors and cancer patients. The data were produced by immunoSEQ multiplex PCR, yet TCRdb's version contains in-frame clones alone and is incomplete. This repertoire shows tens of thousands of clones, approximately 82% found once; its top ten account for more than 9%. Sequencing was carried out using PBMCs. All receptors come from a man between 60 and 75 years old with head and neck cancer.

The V call is TRBV6-5, the J call TRBJ2-7; TRBD1 agrees at 10 bases. The CDR3 loop spans 14 amino acids. Germline V gene data show CDR1 as MNHEY and CDR2 as SVGAGI. J lost 4 bases, V lost 6 bases, and 6 bases had no gene match. Here the CDR3 DNA reads TGTGCCAGCAGGCGACAGGGGGCTTCTTACGAGCAGTACTTC. Encoded protein: CASRRQGASYEQYF.

This chain links TRBV7-2 with TRBJ2-1; no clear D gene. Germline V lookup: CDR1 SGHTA, CDR2 FQGNSA. The CDR3 is 16 amino acids. V was cut by 5 bases and J by 5 bases, with 19 bases left in between. CDR3 amino acids: CASSPRHLSLNNEQFF. The CDR3 bases are TGTGCCAGCAGCCCCAGACATCTCTCCCTAAACAATGAGCAGTTCTTC.

The chain employs TRBV20-1 and TRBJ2-1; D is unresolved. There are 15 residues in the CDR3. V was pared by 3 bases and J by 0 bases, with 12 bases between. CDR1 is DFQATT and CDR2 is SNEGSKA in the germline V gene (reference sequence). The CDR3 region is CSASTPEFSYNEQFF. The CDR3 DNA is TGCAGTGCTAGTACTCCGGAATTCTCCTACAATGAGCAGTTCTTC.

This chain connects TRBV11-2 to TRBJ2-5, with TRBD2 identical over 10 bases. The CDR3 is 15 residues long. V was pared by 5 bases and J by 7 bases, with 10 bases of the junction left unmatched. Germline CDR1 is SGHAT and CDR2 is FQNNGV. The CDR3 region is CASSATSGAGGTQYF. The CDR3 DNA is TGTGCCAGCAGCGCAACTAGCGGGGCGGGTGGGACCCAGTACTTC. The full variable domain, in which reference TRBV11-2 and TRBJ2-5 provide the parts outside the CDR3, is EAGVAQSPRYKIIEKRQSVAFWCNPISGHATLYWYQQILGQGPKLLIQFQNNGVVDDSQLPKDRFSAERLKGVDSTLKIQPAKLEDSAVYLCASSATSGAGGTQYFGPGTRLLVL.

The V and J genes are TRBV7-6 and TRBJ1-6; the D is unclear. The CDR3 consists of 14 residues. CDR1 is SGHVS, CDR2 FNYEAQ, per germline. Trimming pared 6 bases from V and 10 bases from J, leaving 16 bases between. The CDR3 region is CASRLSTTRSPLHF. The CDR3 DNA follows: TGTGCCAGCAGGTTATCTACGACCAGATCACCCCTCCACTTT.